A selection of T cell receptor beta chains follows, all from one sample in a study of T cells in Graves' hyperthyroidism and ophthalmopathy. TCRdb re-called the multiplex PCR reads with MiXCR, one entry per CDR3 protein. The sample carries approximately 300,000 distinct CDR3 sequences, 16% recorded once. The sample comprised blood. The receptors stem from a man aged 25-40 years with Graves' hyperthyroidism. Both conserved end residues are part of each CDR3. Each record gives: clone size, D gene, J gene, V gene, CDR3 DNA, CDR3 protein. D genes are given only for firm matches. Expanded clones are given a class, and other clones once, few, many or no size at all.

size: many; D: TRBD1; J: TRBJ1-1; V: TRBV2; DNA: TGTGCCAGCAGTCAAATAACTTCCCGGACAGGAACTGAAGCTTTCTTT; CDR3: CASSQITSRTGTEAFF
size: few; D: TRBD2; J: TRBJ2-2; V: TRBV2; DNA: TGTGCCAGCGGCCCACGGGGGGGGCAAAACACCGGGGAGCTGTTTTTT; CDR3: CASGPRGGQNTGELFF
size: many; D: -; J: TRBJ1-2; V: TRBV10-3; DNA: TGTGCCATCAGTGAACCCCCTTGGAACTATGGCTACACCTTC; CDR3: CAISEPPWNYGYTF
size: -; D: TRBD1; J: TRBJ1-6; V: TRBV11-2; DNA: TGTGCCAGCAGCCCAAACTGGACAGGGGGAAATTCACCCCTCCACTTT; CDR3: CASSPNWTGGNSPLHF
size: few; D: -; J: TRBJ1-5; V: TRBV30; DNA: TGTGCCTGGAGTACAGGTGGTAGTCAGCCCCAGCATTTT; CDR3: CAWSTGGSQPQHF
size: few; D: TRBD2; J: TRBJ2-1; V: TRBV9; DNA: TGTGCCAGCAGCGTAGGCGGGGGGCGTTGGGACAATGAGCAGTTCTTC; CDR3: CASSVGGGRWDNEQFF
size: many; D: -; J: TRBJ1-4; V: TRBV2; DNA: TGTGCCAGCAGTGAAGGCAGGGGTGGAGAAAAACTGTTTTTT; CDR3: CASSEGRGGEKLFF
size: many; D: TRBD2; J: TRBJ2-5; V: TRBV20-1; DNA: TGCAGTGCTAGAGACGCAGCGGGAGATGAGACCCAGTACTTC; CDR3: CSARDAAGDETQYF
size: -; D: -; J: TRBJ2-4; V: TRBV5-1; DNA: TGCGCCAGCAGCTTACAGGGCAGGTCGGGCATTCAGTACTTC; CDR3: CASSLQGRSGIQYF
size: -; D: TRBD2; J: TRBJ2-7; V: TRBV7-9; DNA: TGTGCCAGCAGCCCCCGACTAGCGGGAGGGCTCTACGAGCAGTACTTC; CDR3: CASSPRLAGGLYEQYF
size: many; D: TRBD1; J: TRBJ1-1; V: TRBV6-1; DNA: TGTGCCAGCACCCCGGGTAGGGGGCTAGGCACTGAAGCTTTCTTT; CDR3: CASTPGRGLGTEAFF
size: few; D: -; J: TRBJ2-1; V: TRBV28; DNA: TGTGCCAGCACGTCCCGTCGCAACGACCCAGCCTACAATGAGCAGTTCTTC; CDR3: CASTSRRNDPAYNEQFF
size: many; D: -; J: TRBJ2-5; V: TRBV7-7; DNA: TGTGCTAGCAGCCTAGGACTTAGCCAAGAGACCCAGTACTTC; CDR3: CASSLGLSQETQYF
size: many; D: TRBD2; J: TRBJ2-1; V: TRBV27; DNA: TGTGCCAGCAGTTTCGGGACTAGCGGGAGTAACAATGAGCAGTTCTTC; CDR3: CASSFGTSGSNNEQFF
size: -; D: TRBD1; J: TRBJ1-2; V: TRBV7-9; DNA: TGTGCCAGCAGCCCGCAGACAGGGGCGAGAGGCTACACCTTC; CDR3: CASSPQTGARGYTF
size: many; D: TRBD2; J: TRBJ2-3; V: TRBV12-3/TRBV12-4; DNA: TGTGCCAGCAGTTTACGGGAGGGCCGGGATGTTACAGATACGCAGTATTTT; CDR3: CASSLREGRDVTDTQYF
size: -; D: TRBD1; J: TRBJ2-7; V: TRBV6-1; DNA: TGTGCCAGCATTCCCGCCAGGGGGTTTTTCTACGAGCAGTACTTC; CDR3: CASIPARGFFYEQYF
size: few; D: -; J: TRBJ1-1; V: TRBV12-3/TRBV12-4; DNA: TGTGCCAGCAGTTTAAGGTCTCCAGGCCAGGGACCTTATGAAGCTTTCTTT; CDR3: CASSLRSPGQGPYEAFF
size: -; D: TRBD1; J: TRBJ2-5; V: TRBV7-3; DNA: TGTGCCAGCAGCACCTCGGGACAGGGTGGGGAGACCCAGTACTTC; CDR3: CASSTSGQGGETQYF
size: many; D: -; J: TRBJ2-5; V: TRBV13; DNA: TGTGCCAGCAGCTTACCAGGAGCCCAAGAGACCCAGTACTTC; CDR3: CASSLPGAQETQYF
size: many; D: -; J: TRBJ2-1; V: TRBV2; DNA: TGTGCCAGCAGTGCGCTGACTAGATCTGAGCAGTTCTTC; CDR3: CASSALTRSEQFF
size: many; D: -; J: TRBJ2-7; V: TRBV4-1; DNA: TGCGCCAGCAGCCGGACAGAGGCCTACGAGCAGTACTTC; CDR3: CASSRTEAYEQYF
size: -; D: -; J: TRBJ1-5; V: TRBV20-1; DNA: TGCAGTGCTATTAGAAATAGCAATCAGCCCCAGCATTTT; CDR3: CSAIRNSNQPQHF
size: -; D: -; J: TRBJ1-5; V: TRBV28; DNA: TGTGCCAGCAAGAGCGGTTCTGAAAATCAGCCCCAGCATTTT; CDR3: CASKSGSENQPQHF
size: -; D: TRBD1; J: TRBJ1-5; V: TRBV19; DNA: TGTGCCAGTAGTATCCCGGGCAGGGGGCGGCCGGGGCCCCAGCATTTT; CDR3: CASSIPGRGRPGPQHF
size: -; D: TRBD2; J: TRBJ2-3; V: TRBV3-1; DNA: TGTGCCAGCAGCCAAGGGCCCGGACTAGCGGGAGACTCGAGCACAGATACGCAGTATTTT; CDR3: CASSQGPGLAGDSSTDTQYF
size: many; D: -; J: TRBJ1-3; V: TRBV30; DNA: TGTGCCCGGAGCCAGCGGTTCAACTCTGGAAACACCATATATTTT; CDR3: CARSQRFNSGNTIYF
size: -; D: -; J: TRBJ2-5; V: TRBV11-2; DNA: TGTGCCAGCAGCGGTACCCGGACCCAGTACTTC; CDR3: CASSGTRTQYF
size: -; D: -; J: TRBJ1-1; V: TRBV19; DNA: TGTGCCAGTACCGCCTCGGGGGGGGCGGGTGGCACTGAAGCTTTCTTT; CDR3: CASTASGGAGGTEAFF
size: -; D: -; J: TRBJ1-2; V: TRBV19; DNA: TGTGCCAGTCGCTTCAGGGACCTCTATGGCTACACCTTC; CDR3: CASRFRDLYGYTF
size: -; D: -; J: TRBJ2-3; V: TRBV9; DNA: TGTGCCAGCAGCGGCTCCGGGCCGAGATTGAGTACGCAGTATTTT; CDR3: CASSGSGPRLSTQYF
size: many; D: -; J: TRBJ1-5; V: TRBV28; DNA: TGTGCCAGCAGTATATGGACACCCGGGGGGAATCAGCCCCAGCATTTT; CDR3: CASSIWTPGGNQPQHF
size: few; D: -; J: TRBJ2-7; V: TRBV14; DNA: TGTGCCAGCAGCCATCCTATGGGTGAGCAGTACTTC; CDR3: CASSHPMGEQYF
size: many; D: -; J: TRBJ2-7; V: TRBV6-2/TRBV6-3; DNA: TGTGCCAGCAGTTCGGGGGCCGTCGTGGAGCAGTACTTC; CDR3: CASSSGAVVEQYF
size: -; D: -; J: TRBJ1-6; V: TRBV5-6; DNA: TGTGCCAGCGAGCTTTATGGGGGACAATATAATTCACCCCTCCACTTT; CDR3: CASELYGGQYNSPLHF
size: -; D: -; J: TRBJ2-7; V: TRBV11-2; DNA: TGTGCCAGCAACCGAGCGGGCAGCTCCTACGAGCAGTACTTC; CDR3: CASNRAGSSYEQYF
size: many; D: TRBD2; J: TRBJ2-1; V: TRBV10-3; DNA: TGTGCCATCAGTGAGTCGAGCGGGAGAGGGTCCTACAATGAGCAGTTCTTC; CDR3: CAISESSGRGSYNEQFF
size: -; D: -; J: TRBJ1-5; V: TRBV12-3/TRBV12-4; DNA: TGTGCCAGCGGTAGGGACGCCGATCAGCCCCAGCATTTT; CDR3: CASGRDADQPQHF
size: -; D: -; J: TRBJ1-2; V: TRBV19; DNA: TGTGCCAGTAGTCCCACCAACAGCGACGGAGATTATGGCTACACCTTC; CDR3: CASSPTNSDGDYGYTF
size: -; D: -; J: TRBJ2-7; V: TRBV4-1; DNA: TGCGCCAGCAGCCAAGATAAGTATAGGGGCGAGCAGTACTTC; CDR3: CASSQDKYRGEQYF
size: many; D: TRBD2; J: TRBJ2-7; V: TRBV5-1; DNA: TGCGCCAGCAGCCTGAGCGGGGGGATGCACTACGAGCAGTACTTC; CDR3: CASSLSGGMHYEQYF
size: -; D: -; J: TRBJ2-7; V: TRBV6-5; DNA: TGTGCCAGCAGTTACCTACGAGTACCCTCCTACGAGCAGTACTTC; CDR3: CASSYLRVPSYEQYF
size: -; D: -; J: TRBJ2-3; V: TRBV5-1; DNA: TGCGCCAGCAGCCTGTATAGACAGGTGGGGACAGATACGCAGTATTTT; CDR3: CASSLYRQVGTDTQYF
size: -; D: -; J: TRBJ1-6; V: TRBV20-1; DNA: TGCAGTGCTGTAACGGGCCCGGCCTACCTAATATTTTATTCACCCCTCCACTTT; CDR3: CSAVTGPAYLIFYSPLHF
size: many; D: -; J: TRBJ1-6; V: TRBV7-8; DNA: TGTGCCAGCAGTCGAATCGGTCCAGGGAAGGATTCACCCCTCCACTTT; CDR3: CASSRIGPGKDSPLHF
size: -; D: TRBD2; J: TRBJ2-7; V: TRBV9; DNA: TGTGCCAGCAGTTTATCTCTAGCGGGAGCCGGGGAGCAGTACTTC; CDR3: CASSLSLAGAGEQYF
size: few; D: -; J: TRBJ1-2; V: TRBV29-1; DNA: TGCAGCGCCGGACCAAAGGGGGGCTACACCTTC; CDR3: CSAGPKGGYTF
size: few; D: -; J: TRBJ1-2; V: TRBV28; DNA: TGTGCCAGCAGTTTAGGCAGAACTAACTATGGCTACACCTTC; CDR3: CASSLGRTNYGYTF
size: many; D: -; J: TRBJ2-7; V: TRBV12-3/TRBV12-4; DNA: TGTGCCAGCCACCTGGGGCAGGGGGGGATATACGAGCAGTACTTC; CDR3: CASHLGQGGIYEQYF
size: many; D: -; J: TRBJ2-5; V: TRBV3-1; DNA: TGTGCCAGCAGCCAAGGGACATTCCAAGAGACCCAGTACTTC; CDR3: CASSQGTFQETQYF
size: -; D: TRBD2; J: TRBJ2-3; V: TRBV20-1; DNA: TGCAGTGCACCAGCTAGCGGTAGCACAGATACGCAGTATTTT; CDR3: CSAPASGSTDTQYF
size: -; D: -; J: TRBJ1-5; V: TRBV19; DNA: TGTGCCAGTAGTAGTCAAGGTGGTAGCAATCAGCCCCAGCATTTT; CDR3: CASSSQGGSNQPQHF